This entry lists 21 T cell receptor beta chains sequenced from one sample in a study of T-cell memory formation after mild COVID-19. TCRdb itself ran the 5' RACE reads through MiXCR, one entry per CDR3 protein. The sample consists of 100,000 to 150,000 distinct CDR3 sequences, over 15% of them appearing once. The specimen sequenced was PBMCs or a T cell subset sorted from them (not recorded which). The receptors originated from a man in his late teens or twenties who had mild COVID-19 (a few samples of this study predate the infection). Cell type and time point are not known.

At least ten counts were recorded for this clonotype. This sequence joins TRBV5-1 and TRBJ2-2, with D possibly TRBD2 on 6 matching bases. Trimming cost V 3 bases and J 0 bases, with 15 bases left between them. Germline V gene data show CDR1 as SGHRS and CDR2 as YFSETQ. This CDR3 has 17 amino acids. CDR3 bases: TGCGCCAGCAGCTACCTAGCGCCTACCGCGAACACCGGGGAGCTGTTTTTT. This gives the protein CASSYLAPTANTGELFF.

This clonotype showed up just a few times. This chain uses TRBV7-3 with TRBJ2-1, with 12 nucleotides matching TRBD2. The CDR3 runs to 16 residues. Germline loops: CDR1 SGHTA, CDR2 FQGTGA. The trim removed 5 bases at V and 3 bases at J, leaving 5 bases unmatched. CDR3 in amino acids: CASSPTSGGHYNEQFF. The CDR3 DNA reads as TGTGCCAGCAGCCCGACTAGCGGGGGCCACTACAATGAGCAGTTCTTC. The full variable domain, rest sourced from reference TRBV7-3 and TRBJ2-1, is GAGVSQTPSNKVTEKGKYVELRCDPISGHTALYWYRQSLGQGPEFLIYFQGTGAADDSGLPNDRFFAVRPEGSVSTLKIQRTERGDSAVYLCASSPTSGGHYNEQFFGPGTRLTVL.

The CDR3 DNA reads TGCGCCAGCAGCAAACGACAGGGAGGTCCTGAAGCTTTCTTT. Translating it yields CASSKRQGGPEAFF. The chain uses TRBV5-1 and TRBJ1-1; 7 bases fit TRBD1. Per germline, CDR1 SGHRS and CDR2 YFSETQ. This CDR3 is built from 14 residues. The trim removed 4 bases at V and 6 bases at J, leaving 9 bases unmatched.

CDR3 protein: CSARGPGGGANTGELFF. Here the CDR3 DNA reads TGCAGTGCTAGAGGACCTGGGGGGGGCGCGAACACCGGGGAGCTGTTTTTT. This chain connects TRBV20-1 to TRBJ2-2, with D tentatively TRBD2 (7 bases). V was pared by 1 base and J by 0 bases, with 15 bases between. Looked up from germline, CDR1 is DFQATT and CDR2 is SNEGSKA (reference sequence). CDR3 length equals 17 residues.

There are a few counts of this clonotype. The CDR3 DNA sequence: TGTGCCAGCAGTAATGACCCAAATCAGCCCCAGCATTTT. Amino acid sequence: CASSNDPNQPQHF. The chain recombines TRBV12-3 or TRBV12-4 with TRBJ1-5; D is unclear. The V and J ends lost 5 bases and 4 bases respectively, with 9 bases between them. The CDR3 runs to 13 residues.

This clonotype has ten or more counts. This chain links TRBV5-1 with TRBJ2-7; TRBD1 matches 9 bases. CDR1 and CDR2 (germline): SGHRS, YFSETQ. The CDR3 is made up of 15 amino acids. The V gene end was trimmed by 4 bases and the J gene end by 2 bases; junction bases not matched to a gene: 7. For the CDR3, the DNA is TGCGCCAGCAGCGCCCGACAGGGGGAGGCCTACGAGCAGTACTTC. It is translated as CASSARQGEAYEQYF.

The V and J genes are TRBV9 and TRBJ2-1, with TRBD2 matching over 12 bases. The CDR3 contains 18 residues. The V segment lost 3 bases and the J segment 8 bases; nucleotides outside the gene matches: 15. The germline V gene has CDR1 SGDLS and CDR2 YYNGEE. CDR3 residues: CASSGEIGLAGRGDEQFF. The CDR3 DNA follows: TGTGCCAGCAGCGGGGAAATTGGACTAGCGGGGCGCGGGGATGAGCAGTTCTTC.

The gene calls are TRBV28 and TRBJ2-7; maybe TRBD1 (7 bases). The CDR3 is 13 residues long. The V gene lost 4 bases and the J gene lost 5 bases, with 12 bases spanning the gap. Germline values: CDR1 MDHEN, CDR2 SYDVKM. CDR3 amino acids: CASSWVRGDEQYF. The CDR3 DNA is TGTGCCAGCAGTTGGGTCAGGGGGGACGAGCAGTACTTC.

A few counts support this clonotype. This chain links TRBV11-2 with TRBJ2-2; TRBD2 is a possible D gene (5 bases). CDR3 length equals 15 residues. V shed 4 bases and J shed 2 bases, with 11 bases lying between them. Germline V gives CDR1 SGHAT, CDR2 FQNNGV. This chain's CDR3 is CASSSPGRNTGELFF. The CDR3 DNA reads TGTGCCAGCAGCTCCCCGGGGAGAAACACCGGGGAGCTGTTTTTT. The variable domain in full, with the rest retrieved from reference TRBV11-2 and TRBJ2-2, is EAGVAQSPRYKIIEKRQSVAFWCNPISGHATLYWYQQILGQGPKLLIQFQNNGVVDDSQLPKDRFSAERLKGVDSTLKIQPAKLEDSAVYLCASSSPGRNTGELFFGEGSRLTVL.

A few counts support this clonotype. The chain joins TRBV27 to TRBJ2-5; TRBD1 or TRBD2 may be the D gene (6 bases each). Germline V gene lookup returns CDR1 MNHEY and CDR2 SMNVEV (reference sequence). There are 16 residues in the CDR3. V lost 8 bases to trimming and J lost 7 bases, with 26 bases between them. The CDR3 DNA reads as TGTGCCAGCCTTTCCCGCACGGGGGCTGAGTGGGGGACCCAGTACTTC. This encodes CASLSRTGAEWGTQYF.

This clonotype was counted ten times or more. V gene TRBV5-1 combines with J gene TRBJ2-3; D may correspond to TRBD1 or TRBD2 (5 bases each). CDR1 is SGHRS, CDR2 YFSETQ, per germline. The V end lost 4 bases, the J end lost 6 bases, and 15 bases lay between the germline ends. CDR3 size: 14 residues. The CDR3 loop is CASSPRDPGDTQYF. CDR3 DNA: TGCGCCAGCAGCCCCCGGGACCCTGGGGATACGCAGTATTTT.

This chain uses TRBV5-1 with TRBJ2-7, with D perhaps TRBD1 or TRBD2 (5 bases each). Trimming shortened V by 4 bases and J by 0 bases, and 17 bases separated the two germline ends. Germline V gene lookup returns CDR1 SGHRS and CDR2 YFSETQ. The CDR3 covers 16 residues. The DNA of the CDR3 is TGCGCCAGCAGCGGGGCAGAAACGGGATACTCCTACGAGCAGTACTTC. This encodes CASSGAETGYSYEQYF.

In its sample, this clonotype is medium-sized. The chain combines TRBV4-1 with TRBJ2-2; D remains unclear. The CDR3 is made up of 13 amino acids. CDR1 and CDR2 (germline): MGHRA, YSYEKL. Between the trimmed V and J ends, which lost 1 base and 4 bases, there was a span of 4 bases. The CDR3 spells CASSQASTGELFF. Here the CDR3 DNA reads TGCGCCAGCAGCCAAGCGTCCACCGGGGAGCTGTTTTTT.

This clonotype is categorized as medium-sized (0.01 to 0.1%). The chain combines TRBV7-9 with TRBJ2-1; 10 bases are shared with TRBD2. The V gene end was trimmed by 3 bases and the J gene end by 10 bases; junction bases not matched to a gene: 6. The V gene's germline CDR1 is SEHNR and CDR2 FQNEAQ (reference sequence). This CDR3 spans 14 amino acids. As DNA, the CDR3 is TGTGCCAGCAGCTTTGGAACTAGCGGGGACGAGCAGTTCTTC. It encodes CASSFGTSGDEQFF.

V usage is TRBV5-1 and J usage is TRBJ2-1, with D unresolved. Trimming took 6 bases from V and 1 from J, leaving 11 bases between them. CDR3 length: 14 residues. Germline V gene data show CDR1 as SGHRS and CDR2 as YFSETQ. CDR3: CASTIQSSYNEQFF. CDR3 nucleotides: TGCGCCAGCACGATCCAGTCGTCCTACAATGAGCAGTTCTTC.

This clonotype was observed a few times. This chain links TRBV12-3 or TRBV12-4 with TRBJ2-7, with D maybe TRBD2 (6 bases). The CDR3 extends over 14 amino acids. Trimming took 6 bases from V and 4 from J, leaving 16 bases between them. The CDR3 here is CASSRGGDFYEQYF. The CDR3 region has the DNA TGTGCCAGCAGCCGAGGAGGGGATTTTTACGAGCAGTACTTC.

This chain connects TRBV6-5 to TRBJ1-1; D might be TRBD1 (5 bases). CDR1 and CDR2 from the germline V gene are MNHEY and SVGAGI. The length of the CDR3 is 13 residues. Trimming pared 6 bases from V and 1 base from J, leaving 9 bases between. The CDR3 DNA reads TGTGCCAGCAGAACGACAGAGAACACTGAAGCTTTCTTT. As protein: CASRTTENTEAFF.

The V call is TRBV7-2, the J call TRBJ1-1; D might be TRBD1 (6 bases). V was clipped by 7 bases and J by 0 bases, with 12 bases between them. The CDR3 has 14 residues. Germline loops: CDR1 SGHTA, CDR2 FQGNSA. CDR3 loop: CASTRGQLNTEAFF. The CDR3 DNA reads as TGTGCCAGCACACGAGGACAGCTGAACACTGAAGCTTTCTTT.

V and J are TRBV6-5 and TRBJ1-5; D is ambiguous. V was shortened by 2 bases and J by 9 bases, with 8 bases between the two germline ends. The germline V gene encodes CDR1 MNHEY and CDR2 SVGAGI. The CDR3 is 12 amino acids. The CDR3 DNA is TGTGCCAGCAGTTACCCCGGAGGGCCCCAGCATTTT. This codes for CASSYPGGPQHF.

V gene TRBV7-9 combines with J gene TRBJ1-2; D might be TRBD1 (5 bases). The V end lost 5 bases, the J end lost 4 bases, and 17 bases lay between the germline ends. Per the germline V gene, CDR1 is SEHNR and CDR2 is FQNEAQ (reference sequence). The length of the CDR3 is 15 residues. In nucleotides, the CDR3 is TGTGCCAGCAGCCCGCAAGGGGTGGAGGGCTATGGCTACACCTTC. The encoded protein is CASSPQGVEGYGYTF.

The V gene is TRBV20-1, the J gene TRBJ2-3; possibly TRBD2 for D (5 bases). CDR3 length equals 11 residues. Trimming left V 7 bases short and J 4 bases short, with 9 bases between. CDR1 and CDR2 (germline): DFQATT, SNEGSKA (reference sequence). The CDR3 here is CSVGSADTQYF. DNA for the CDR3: TGCAGTGTTGGGAGTGCAGATACGCAGTATTTT.